This T cell receptor beta chain was found in a study of T cells in localized non-small cell lung cancer. Overall study findings and caveats: There was higher T cell clonality in uninvolved adjacent lung than in tumor, and it was highest there. The study sequenced only one region of the tumor. As a result, intratumor heterogeneity could not be excluded and remains possible. A median of 57 clones ranked among the top 100 in tumor appeared in adjacent lung.

J gave up 4 bases and V 8 bases, and 3 bases lay outside the gene matches. This CDR3 region has 12 residues. Germline assignment: CDR1 SNHLY and CDR2 FYNNEI. Notes on this clone: The antigen is not known.

Produced via immunoSEQ multiplex PCR; TCRdb's table is partial and in-frame only. The sample includes 15,000 to 20,000 clones, roughly 82% seen only once; the top ten take 30%. This chain links TRBV2 with TRBJ2-5; 8 bases match TRBD2. The sequences come from peripheral blood, collected before any cancer treatment. The clonotype comes from a male donor at least 60 years old with stage I lung adenocarcinoma. The CDR3 bases are TGTGCCAGCCGGGGGGGAAGAGAGACCCAGTACTTC. Translated, it gives CASRGGRETQYF.